Listed below are T cell receptor beta chains from one sample, sequenced in a study of T cells in localized non-small cell lung cancer. Libraries were prepared by immunoSEQ multiplex PCR; TCRdb keeps only in-frame clonotypes and omits some of them. The repertoire consists of fewer than 40,000 clones, with about 89% occurring once and the leading ten covering roughly 2.9%. The source material was peripheral blood, sampled before any cancer treatment. The source is a female donor at least 60 years old with stage I lung adenocarcinoma. Both conserved end residues are part of each CDR3. Fields, in order: V gene, clone size, CDR3 length, D gene, J gene, CDR3 DNA, CDR3 protein. The D gene is left open where the match is weak. Some rows mark clone size as missing; the rest say once, few, many or name a class of expanded clone.

>TRBV5-1|NA|14|TRBD1|TRBJ2-5
TGCGCCAGCAGCTTAACAGGGGAAAGGGAGACCCAGTACTTC
CASSLTGERETQYF
>TRBV7-6|NA|15|NA|TRBJ1-2
TGTGCCAGCAGCGCGACAAATCAGGGGAGGGATGGCTACACCTTC
CASSATNQGRDGYTF
>TRBV7-2|NA|15|NA|TRBJ2-1
TGTGCCAGCAGCCCCGGGACTCCGGGGGCCAATGAGCAGTTCTTC
CASSPGTPGANEQFF
>TRBV7-9|NA|17|NA|TRBJ1-3
TGTGCCAGCAGCTTAGCGCTTGGGGACGGCTCTGGAAACACCATATATTTT
CASSLALGDGSGNTIYF
>TRBV28|NA|16|TRBD2|TRBJ2-7
TGTGCCAGCAGTACACCTAGCGGGAGCCCTTCCTACGAGCAGTACTTC
CASSTPSGSPSYEQYF
>TRBV7-2|NA|17|TRBD1|TRBJ2-1
TGTGCCAGCAGCCCACTACGAGGACAGGGTGCCTACAATGAGCAGTTCTTC
CASSPLRGQGAYNEQFF
>TRBV7-2|NA|13|NA|TRBJ2-5
TGTGCCAGCAGCTTAGTCAGGGAAGAGACCCAGTACTTC
CASSLVREETQYF
>TRBV7-6|NA|16|NA|TRBJ2-6
TGTGCCAGCAGCCCGGGGGGCAGTACAGGGGCCAACGTCCTGACTTTC
CASSPGGSTGANVLTF
>TRBV5-1|NA|15|TRBD2|TRBJ2-3
TGCGCCAGCAGCCCGGGACTCGCGGGGGGGGATACGCAGTATTTT
CASSPGLAGGDTQYF
>TRBV19|NA|15|TRBD1|TRBJ1-5
TGTGCCAGTGGGGGACAGGGGGCTAGCAATCAGCCCCAGCATTTT
CASGGQGASNQPQHF
>TRBV11-2|NA|16|TRBD1|TRBJ2-7
TGTGCCAGCAGCTTTGACAGGGGGCATTTGTCCTACGAGCAGTACTTC
CASSFDRGHLSYEQYF
>TRBV11-2|few|15|NA|TRBJ2-1
TGTGCCAGCAGCTTAGATCAGGGCAGACAAAATGAGCAGTTCTTC
CASSLDQGRQNEQFF
>TRBV5-1|NA|15|TRBD2|TRBJ2-5
TGCGCCAGCTCAAGCCCGGGGGGTGCCCAGGAGACCCAGTACTTC
CASSSPGGAQETQYF
>TRBV6-1|NA|13|NA|TRBJ1-1
TGTGCCAGCAGTGGTGAGGGTTCATCTGAAGCTTTCTTT
CASSGEGSSEAFF
>TRBV4-1|NA|15|NA|TRBJ2-3
TGCGCCAGCAGCCAAGGGGCAGGGGGGATATATACGCAGTATTTT
CASSQGAGGIYTQYF
>TRBV18|NA|16|TRBD2|TRBJ2-1
TGTGCCAGCTCAGCGTTAAGGACTAGCGGGAGTAGTGAGCAGTTCTTC
CASSALRTSGSSEQFF
>TRBV2|NA|13|NA|TRBJ1-2
TGTGCCAGCGCACTTAACACAGGCTATGGCTACACCTTC
CASALNTGYGYTF
>TRBV30|NA|15|NA|TRBJ2-7
TGTGCCTGGAGCTATGGAGGGCAGGGGGGATACGAGCAGTACTTC
CAWSYGGQGGYEQYF
>TRBV2|once|14|TRBD2|TRBJ2-5
TGTGCCACCTCTCCGGCGGGGGAAGGGGAGACCCAGTACTTC
CATSPAGEGETQYF
>TRBV6-1|NA|12|NA|TRBJ2-1
TGTGCCAGCAGCACCCCGCCCGGTGAGCAGTTCTTC
CASSTPPGEQFF
>TRBV12-5|NA|16|TRBD2|TRBJ2-1
TGTGCTAGTGGCCGGAGCCCGGGACTAGAAACCGTTGAGCAGTTCTTC
CASGRSPGLETVEQFF
>TRBV7-2|NA|15|NA|TRBJ1-5
TGTGCCAGCAGCTTACAACAGGGTAGCAATCAGCCCCAGCATTTT
CASSLQQGSNQPQHF
>TRBV4-2|NA|19|TRBD2|TRBJ2-3
TGTGCCAGCAGCCAAGATCGGGGCCAGCTAGCGGGAGTTTCAGATACGCAGTATTTT
CASSQDRGQLAGVSDTQYF
>TRBV11-2|once|12|NA|TRBJ2-5
TGTGCCAGCCGTGGGGGGACGGAGACCCAGTACTTC
CASRGGTETQYF
>TRBV5-1|NA|15|NA|TRBJ1-2
TGCGCCAGCAGCTCCGTGTCGGGGCAGACTAATGGCTACACCTTC
CASSSVSGQTNGYTF
>TRBV7-8|NA|14|NA|TRBJ2-3
TGTGCCAGCACCTATCGTCGGGACCCAGATACGCAGTATTTT
CASTYRRDPDTQYF
>TRBV27|NA|16|TRBD1|TRBJ2-7
TGTGCCAGCAGCCCAGGACCGGGACAGTCCTCCTACGAGCAGTACTTC
CASSPGPGQSSYEQYF
>TRBV4-2|NA|15|NA|TRBJ2-3
TGTGCCAGCAGCCAAGAGTCCCCGGCGGGAGATACGCAGTATTTT
CASSQESPAGDTQYF
>TRBV4-3|NA|16|TRBD1|TRBJ1-4
TGCGCCAGCAGCCAAGACCGCGCAGGGGGTAATGAAAAACTGTTTTTT
CASSQDRAGGNEKLFF
>TRBV7-2|NA|11|NA|TRBJ2-7
TGTGCCAGCAGCCCCCGGTACGAGCAGTACTTC
CASSPRYEQYF
>TRBV4-1|NA|19|NA|TRBJ2-1
TGCGCCAGCAGCCACCGACTCTCAATCAGTGGAGAGGCATACAATGAGCAGTTCTTC
CASSHRLSISGEAYNEQFF
>TRBV29-1|NA|14|NA|TRBJ2-1
TGCAGCGTTGAAGCTGGGGGGAATGGAGATGAGCAGTTCTTC
CSVEAGGNGDEQFF
>TRBV5-1|NA|14|NA|TRBJ2-7
TGCGCCAGCAGCTTGGGTGGAAGCTCCTACGAGCAGTACTTC
CASSLGGSSYEQYF
>TRBV20-1|NA|11|NA|TRBJ2-7
TGCAGTGCCCGTGAACGCTACGAGCAGTACTTC
CSARERYEQYF
>TRBV5-1|NA|13|NA|TRBJ1-1
TGCGCCAGCAGCCGTTCCACCGAGACTGAAGCTTTCTTT
CASSRSTETEAFF
>TRBV7-2|NA|16|NA|TRBJ2-1
TGTGCCAGCAGCTTACGTAGCGGAGACTCCTACAATGAGCAGTTCTTC
CASSLRSGDSYNEQFF
>TRBV6-5|NA|13|NA|TRBJ2-1
TGTGCCAGCAGCGACCCTCGGGGCCATGAGCAGTTCTTC
CASSDPRGHEQFF
>TRBV7-2|NA|15|NA|TRBJ1-2
TGTGCCAGCAGCTTAGGACGGGGGGCTAACTATGGCTACACCTTC
CASSLGRGANYGYTF
>TRBV6-5|once|14|NA|TRBJ2-3
TGTGCCAGCAGTTACCGGCGGCACACAGATACGCAGTATTTT
CASSYRRHTDTQYF
>TRBV14|NA|14|TRBD2|TRBJ2-7
TGTGCCAGCAGCCTCGGACTAGCGGGAGCCAAGCAGTACTTC
CASSLGLAGAKQYF
>TRBV10-1|NA|16|NA|TRBJ2-5
TGCGCCAGCAGTGAGACTGCGCTAGCTGGTGGAGAGACCCAGTACTTC
CASSETALAGGETQYF
>TRBV18|NA|13|NA|TRBJ1-2
TGTGCCAGCTCACCAGAGGGAAGCTATGGCTACACCTTC
CASSPEGSYGYTF
>TRBV7-9|NA|13|NA|TRBJ2-7
TGTGCCAGCAGCCCCCCCAGTTCCTACGAGCAGTACTTC
CASSPPSSYEQYF
>TRBV4-1|NA|17|NA|TRBJ1-2
TGCGCCAGCAGCCAAGATCCGAGAAAGGGAGTTAACTATGGCTACACCTTC
CASSQDPRKGVNYGYTF
>TRBV11-3|NA|14|NA|TRBJ1-1
TGTGCCAGCAGCTTAGGCTCGGGGAACACTGAAGCTTTCTTT
CASSLGSGNTEAFF
>TRBV19|NA|19|TRBD2|TRBJ2-1
TGTGCCAGTAATTCCGGGACTAGCGGGAGGGCCTCCTGGAGCAATGAGCAGTTCTTC
CASNSGTSGRASWSNEQFF
>TRBV11-3|once|14|NA|TRBJ2-2
TGTGCCAGCAGCTTAGATGCTTACACCGGGGAGCTGTTTTTT
CASSLDAYTGELFF
>TRBV10-1|once|17|TRBD1|TRBJ1-4
TGCGCCAGCAGTGTACTGGGGACAGGGACAACTAATGAAAAACTGTTTTTT
CASSVLGTGTTNEKLFF
>TRBV2|once|13|NA|TRBJ2-7
TGTGCCAGCAGGAGGGACACCTCCTACGAGCAGTACTTC
CASRRDTSYEQYF
>TRBV7-8|NA|13|TRBD1|TRBJ1-2
TGTGCCAGCAGCCGGACAGGGGACTATGGCTACACCTTC
CASSRTGDYGYTF
>TRBV14|NA|16|NA|TRBJ2-1
TGTGCCAGCAGCTCTCCAACAGGGGACTTCTACAATGAGCAGTTCTTC
CASSSPTGDFYNEQFF
>TRBV19|once|15|TRBD1|TRBJ1-2
TGTGCCAGTAGTATGGACAGGGCCGTTGGATATGGCTACACCTTC
CASSMDRAVGYGYTF
>TRBV5-6|NA|13|TRBD2|TRBJ2-7
TGTGCCAGCAGCACGGGGACTAGCGGACAGCAGTACTTC
CASSTGTSGQQYF
>TRBV7-3|NA|16|TRBD2|TRBJ2-7
TGTGCCAGCAGCTTAGCCCGCCTAGCGGGGGGAGACGAGCAGTACTTC
CASSLARLAGGDEQYF
>TRBV5-4|NA|16|TRBD2|TRBJ2-3
TGTGCCAGCAGCTCCCCGGGACTAGCGAACACAGATACGCAGTATTTT
CASSSPGLANTDTQYF
>TRBV5-1|NA|16|NA|TRBJ1-5
TGCGCCAGCAGCTTGGGGGTAGGTTTCGGTAATCAGCCCCAGCATTTT
CASSLGVGFGNQPQHF
>TRBV9|NA|15|TRBD2|TRBJ2-1
TGTGCCAGCAGCCGACTAGCGGGAGGAGGAGATGAGCAGTTCTTC
CASSRLAGGGDEQFF